What follows are 21 T cell receptor beta chains derived from one specimen sequenced in a study of Ad26.COV2.S vaccination and SARS-CoV-2 variants. The protocol was immunoSEQ multiplex PCR, while the TCRdb copy is restricted to in-frame clones and leaves out a portion. The table shows roughly 390,000 clones, with 88% occurring only once. As to treatment: around 19 received Ad26.COV2.S at low or high dose, single or two shots; about 5 received placebo; per-sample allocation not given. The samples date from day 63 after the first vaccine or placebo injection. The material sequenced was peripheral blood, taken in a trial of Ad26.COV2.S vaccine versus placebo. These receptors were obtained from a person aged 18-60 years who received the Ad26.COV2.S COVID-19 vaccine or a placebo.

The CDR3 nucleotides read TGTGCCAGCAACCGAGCAGCGTTCTCCTACGAGCAGTACTTC. Translation: CASNRAAFSYEQYF. The V and J genes are TRBV6-6 and TRBJ2-7; D gene uncertain. Per the germline V gene, CDR1 is MNHNY and CDR2 is SVGAGI (reference sequence). The CDR3 runs to 14 residues. The V end was cut by 7 bases, the J end by 0 bases, with 13 bases between.

This clone was counted only a few times. The CDR3 here is CASSPDRSSYNSPLHF. CDR3 coding DNA: TGTGCCAGCAGTCCGGACCGCTCCTCCTATAATTCACCCCTCCACTTT. The J gene is TRBJ1-6, the V gene TRBV6-2 or TRBV6-3; D ambiguous. The CDR3 sequence is 16 residues long. CDR1 and CDR2 from the germline V gene are MNHEY and SVGEGT. Trimming took 5 bases from V and 0 from J, leaving 11 bases between them.

The genes are TRBV11-1 and TRBJ1-1; maybe TRBD1 (5 bases). CDR1 is SGHAT, CDR2 FQDESV, per germline (reference sequence). The CDR3 contains 15 residues. Trimming shortened V by 5 bases and J by 8 bases, and 21 bases separated the two germline ends. The CDR3 spells CASSPIGGAMKEAFF. DNA of the CDR3: TGTGCCAGCAGCCCTATTGGGGGAGCTATGAAGGAAGCTTTCTTT.

The chain has TRBV5-1 and TRBJ1-1; no reliable D call. V lost 1 base and J lost 5, with 15 bases in between. The CDR3 length is 15 residues. Looked up from germline, CDR1 is SGHRS and CDR2 is YFSETQ. CDR3 in amino acids: CASSLLGPRQTEAFF. The DNA for the CDR3 is TGCGCCAGCAGCTTGCTGGGCCCGCGCCAGACTGAAGCTTTCTTT. Looking up the rest from reference TRBV5-1 and TRBJ1-1 gives the full variable domain: KAGVTQTPRYLIKTRGQQVTLSCSPISGHRSVSWYQQTPGQGLQFLFEYFSETQRNKGNFPGRFSGRQFSNSRSEMNVSTLELGDSALYLCASSLLGPRQTEAFFGQGTRLTVV.

The CDR3 nucleotides read TGTGCCAGCAGTGAACGAGCGGATTCGGATGGCTACACCTTC. It yields the protein CASSERADSDGYTF. This sequence joins TRBV6-1 and TRBJ1-2; D ambiguous. The germline V gene encodes CDR1 MNHNS and CDR2 SASEGT. Trimming cost V 2 bases and J 6 bases, with 13 bases left between them. This CDR3 contains 14 residues.

J is TRBJ2-1 and V is TRBV7-9, with unresolved D. The germline V gene has CDR1 SEHNR and CDR2 FQNEAQ (reference sequence). The CDR3 is made up of 13 amino acids. Between the trimmed V and J ends, which lost 5 bases and 6 bases, there was a span of 11 bases. The DNA for the CDR3 is TGTGCCAGCAGCACGGACCCGGGCAATGAGCAGTTCTTC. It specifies CASSTDPGNEQFF.

The V call is TRBV5-1, the J call TRBJ1-3; D unclear. The CDR3 runs 17 residues. CDR1 and CDR2 (germline): SGHRS, YFSETQ. Trimming took off 7 bases at V and 0 bases at J, with 20 bases between the two ends. In DNA form, the CDR3 reads TGCGCCAGCCGTTTCGCGGCAGACCTATCCTCTGGAAACACCATATATTTT. It codes for CASRFAADLSSGNTIYF.

The count of this clone is one. In nucleotides, the CDR3 is TGTGCCAGCATCCTACAGGCGGTGAACACTGAAGCTTTCTTT. Amino acid sequence: CASILQAVNTEAFF. This chain connects TRBV3-1 (or the pseudogene TRBV3-2) to TRBJ1-1; the D gene is possibly TRBD1 (5 bases). The germline V gene has CDR1 LGHDT and CDR2 YNNKEL (reference sequence). The CDR3 is 14 residues long. V lost 7 bases, J lost 0 bases, and 12 bases lay in between.

This chain links TRBV6-6 with TRBJ1-5; D is uncertain. Trimming shortened V by 1 base and J by 15 bases, and 19 bases separated the two germline ends. The germline CDR1 and CDR2 sequences are MNHNY and SVGAGI (reference sequence). The CDR3 runs 14 residues. The CDR3, as DNA: TGTGCCAGCAGTTACTGGAAGGCCAGAGGAGAATGGCATTTT. Amino acids: CASSYWKARGEWHF.

The chain uses TRBV7-2 and TRBJ1-2, with 7 nucleotides matching TRBD1. This CDR3 comprises 14 residues. Germline lookup yields CDR1 SGHTA and CDR2 FQGNSA. V lost 4 bases and J lost 9; bases outside the gene matches: 11. In DNA form, the CDR3 reads TGTGCCAGCAGCTCCCCTCGGACAGGCCACCGCTACACCTTC. This codes for CASSSPRTGHRYTF. The full variable domain, in which reference TRBV7-2 and TRBJ1-2 provide the parts outside the CDR3, is GAGVSQSPSNKVTEKGKDVELRCDPISGHTALYWYRQSLGQGLEFLIYFQGNSAPDKSGLPSDRFSAERTGGSVSTLTIQRTQQEDSAVYLCASSSPRTGHRYTFGSGTRLTVV.

This clone was counted only a few times. This chain joins TRBV18 and TRBJ1-3, with TRBD1 identical over 8 bases. The CDR3 consists of 16 residues. The germline V gene has CDR1 KGHSH and CDR2 LQKENI. V lost 1 base and J lost 1; bases outside the gene matches: 3. CDR3 residues: CASSPLGQGSGNTIYF. The CDR3 region has the DNA TGTGCCAGCTCACCACTAGGACAGGGTTCTGGAAACACCATATATTTT.

The chain recombines TRBV7-8 with TRBJ1-1; D may be TRBD1 (6 bases). The CDR3 sequence is 15 residues long. The V gene's germline CDR1 is SGHVS and CDR2 FQNEAQ. Trimming stripped 7 bases from V and 4 bases from J, with 19 bases between. Here the CDR3 reads CASNFQDSSATEAFF. In DNA form, the CDR3 reads TGTGCCAGCAACTTTCAGGACAGTTCGGCCACTGAAGCTTTCTTT.

The V gene is TRBV29-1, the J gene TRBJ2-5, with D uncertain. This CDR3 region has 13 residues. Germline V CDR1 and CDR2: SQVTM, ANQGSEA. The V end was cut by 7 bases, the J end by 0 bases, with 12 bases between. The CDR3 sequence: CSALLQDQETQYF. The CDR3, as DNA: TGCAGCGCCCTCCTCCAAGACCAAGAGACCCAGTACTTC.

Comment on this clone: Its ends do not fully match the called genes, so a read error is possible. This chain links TRBV11-2 with TRBJ1-1; 7 nucleotides align to TRBD1. The germline CDR1 and CDR2 sequences are SGHAT and FQNNGV. This CDR3 is 17 amino acids long. The CDR3, as DNA: TGTGCCAGCAGCAGTCCGGGACAGAAAAGAGGGAACCCTGAAGCTTTCTTT. This translates into CASSSPGQKRGNPEAFF.

Written as DNA, the CDR3 is TGTGCCAGCAGCCCCCCTGGGACGGAAGCTAACTATGGCTACACCTTC. As protein: CASSPPGTEANYGYTF. The chain recombines TRBV5-8 with TRBJ1-2; TRBD1 is a possible D gene (5 bases). This CDR3 contains 16 residues. V lost 4 bases and J 0 bases, leaving 16 bases between the germline ends. Looked up from germline, CDR1 is SGHTS and CDR2 is YDEGEE. The complete variable domain, with remaining parts taken from reference TRBV5-8 and TRBJ1-2, reads EAGVTQSPTHLIKTRGQQATLRCSPISGHTSVYWYQQALGLGLQFLLWYDEGEERNRGNFPPRFSGRQFPNYSSELNVNALELEDSALYLCASSPPGTEANYGYTFGSGTRLTVV.

The J gene is TRBJ2-7, the V gene TRBV7-8; the D is unclear. The V and J ends lost 2 bases and 4 bases respectively, with 6 bases between them. The CDR3 has 12 residues. Germline assignment: CDR1 SGHVS and CDR2 FQNEAQ. The CDR3, as DNA: TGTGCCAGCAGCTTAAATCGTTACGAGCAGTACTTC. Encoded protein: CASSLNRYEQYF.

V gene TRBV7-9 combines with J gene TRBJ1-1; no clear D gene. Looked up from germline, CDR1 is SEHNR and CDR2 is FQNEAQ (reference sequence). V was cut by 5 bases and J by 1 base, with 8 bases left in between. CDR3 length equals 13 residues. In DNA form, the CDR3 reads TGTGCCAGCAGCACCACCCAGAACACTGAAGCTTTCTTT. Its protein is CASSTTQNTEAFF.

The J gene is TRBJ1-3, the V gene TRBV5-1, with TRBD1 as a possible D gene (5 bases). The germline V gene encodes CDR1 SGHRS and CDR2 YFSETQ. There are 16 residues in the CDR3. V lost 0 bases, J lost 4 bases, and 14 bases lay in between. CDR3 residues: CASSLGGGTEGNTIYF. The CDR3 region has the DNA TGCGCCAGCAGCTTGGGAGGAGGGACGGAGGGAAACACCATATATTTT.

The chain is built from TRBV6-5 and TRBJ2-7; 10 bases agree with TRBD1. Germline V lookup: CDR1 MNHEY, CDR2 SVGAGI. V lost 8 bases to trimming and J lost 2 bases; unmatched junction nucleotides: 9. The CDR3 consists of 15 residues. CDR3 in amino acids: CASSAGTGEAYEQYF. The CDR3 coding sequence is TGTGCCAGCTCCGCCGGGACAGGGGAAGCCTACGAGCAGTACTTC.

The CDR3 loop reads CATSRDRMVNTEAFF. The CDR3 region has the DNA TGTGCCACCAGCAGAGATCGAATGGTGAACACTGAAGCTTTCTTT. V usage is TRBV15 and J usage is TRBJ1-1; D is unresolved. The CDR3 consists of 15 residues. The germline V gene has CDR1 LNHNV and CDR2 YYDKDF (reference sequence). Trimming took 0 bases from V and 0 from J, leaving 8 bases between them.

This clone was seen just once. The gene calls are TRBV21-1 and TRBJ1-5. TRBV21-1 is described as a pseudogene. The CDR3 covers 19 residues. The DNA of the CDR3 is TGTGCCAGCAGCAAAGTGGGGAGGTCGGACATAGGTGGCAATCAGCCCCAGCATTTT. Its translation: CASSKVGRSDIGGNQPQHF.